The 20 T cell receptor beta chains given below trace back to one sample, sequenced in a study of OX40 agonist ivuxolimab in advanced cancers. The method was immunoSEQ multiplex PCR; TCRdb's version includes in-frame clones alone and lacks a portion of them. This sample has over 55,000 clones, with approximately 92% found just once. Sequenced here: CD4+ or CD8+ T cells sorted from blood, sampled in a trial of the OX40 agonist ivuxolimab. The receptors stem from an adult with an advanced solid tumor such as melanoma, head and neck, liver or kidney cancer.

The chain has TRBV6-1 and TRBJ1-1; D unclear. The CDR3 is made up of 13 amino acids. The germline CDR1 and CDR2 sequences are MNHNS and SASEGT. V was cut by 0 bases and J by 8 bases, with 10 bases left in between. CDR3 bases: TGTGCCAGCAGTGAAGCAACCGGAATCGAAGCTTTCTTT. Its translation: CASSEATGIEAFF.

V usage is TRBV7-2 and J usage is TRBJ2-1, with D possibly matching TRBD1 (6 bases). Trimming removed 2 bases from V and 5 bases from J, with 13 bases in between. The CDR3 spans 15 residues. The V gene's germline CDR1 is SGHTA and CDR2 FQGNSA. The CDR3 protein is CASSLRQGWNNEQFF. The CDR3 DNA sequence: TGTGCCAGCAGCTTACGGCAGGGGTGGAACAATGAGCAGTTCTTC.

The chain links TRBV6-6 to TRBJ1-6; unclear D gene. Trimming stripped 4 bases from V and 9 bases from J, with 10 bases between. The CDR3 is 13 amino acids. Germline CDR1 and CDR2: MNHNY and SVGAGI (reference sequence). The CDR3 bases are TGTGCCAGCAGTTCTACCGCGGCTTCACCCCTCCACTTT. Protein sequence: CASSSTAASPLHF.

The rearrangement uses TRBV29-1 and TRBJ2-5; 8 nucleotides line up with TRBD1. In germline, CDR1 is SQVTM, CDR2 ANQGSEA. The V gene end was trimmed by 4 bases and the J gene end by 11 bases; junction bases not matched to a gene: 9. This CDR3 has 12 amino acids. DNA for the CDR3: TGCAGCGTTGGACAGGGGTTTACTGAGCAGTACTTC. Translation: CSVGQGFTEQYF. Full variable domain (remainder filled in from reference TRBV29-1 and TRBJ2-5): SAVISQKPSRDICQRGTSLTIQCQVDSQVTMMFWYRQQPGQSLTLIATANQGSEATYESGFVIDKFPISRPNLTFSTLTVSNMSPEDSSIYLCSVGQGFTEQYFGPGTRLLVL.

The chain is built from TRBV7-2 and TRBJ2-5, with 13 bases matching TRBD2. The length of the CDR3 is 18 residues. CDR1 and CDR2 from the germline V gene are SGHTA and FQGNSA. With 5 bases clipped from V and 11 bases from J, the junction kept 20 bases outside the gene matches. CDR3 bases: TGTGCCAGCAGCCCGAGAGGGTGGACTAGCGGGGGTCTGCTGGAGCAGTACTTC. This gives the protein CASSPRGWTSGGLLEQYF.

The chain employs TRBV6-1 and TRBJ2-5; no reliable D call. Trimming shortened V by 2 bases and J by 0 bases, and 10 bases separated the two germline ends. Germline V CDR1 and CDR2: MNHNS, SASEGT. The CDR3 consists of 15 residues. The CDR3 DNA follows: TGTGCCAGCAGTGAACACGACACCTACCAAGAGACCCAGTACTTC. It translates to CASSEHDTYQETQYF.

This chain links TRBV6-5 with TRBJ2-5; possibly TRBD1 or TRBD2 for D (5 bases each). CDR3 length: 15 residues. The V gene lost 8 bases and the J gene lost 2 bases, with 18 bases spanning the gap. Germline lookup yields CDR1 MNHEY and CDR2 SVGAGI. The CDR3 nucleotides are TGTGCCAGCTCCTTCCGGGACGGAGATCAAGAGACCCAGTACTTC. This translates into CASSFRDGDQETQYF.

In its sample, this clone was seen once. The chain couples TRBV5-4 to TRBJ2-3; 11 bases match TRBD2. The CDR3 extends over 16 amino acids. The germline CDR1 and CDR2 sequences are SGHNT and YYREEE (reference sequence). The J segment lost 2 bases and the V segment lost 4 bases, leaving 6 bases of the junction unmatched. The CDR3 bases are TGTGCCAGCAGCACGCGGACTAGCGGGTACACAGATACGCAGTATTTT. Its protein product is CASSTRTSGYTDTQYF.

The J gene is TRBJ1-3, the V gene TRBV6-6; no clear D gene. The CDR3 spans 13 residues. Germline CDR1 MNHNY, CDR2 SVGAGI (reference sequence). Trimming took 6 bases from V and 1 from J, leaving 7 bases between them. CDR3 in DNA: TGTGCCAGCAGCCCCAGATCTGGAAACACCATATATTTT. This encodes CASSPRSGNTIYF.

V usage is TRBV11-2 and J usage is TRBJ1-1, with TRBD1 identical over 10 bases. CDR3 length: 16 residues. CDR1 SGHAT and CDR2 FQNNGV come from the germline V gene. Trimming removed 2 bases from V and 8 bases from J; junction bases left unmatched: 11. The CDR3 coding sequence is TGTGCCAGCAGCTTACCCGACAGGGGGCTGGGTAAGGAAGCTTTCTTT. Its translation is CASSLPDRGLGKEAFF.

The CDR3 region has the DNA TGCGCCAGCAGCTTTAGTTTCGGCCGCGGGGATTCACCCCTCCACTTT. This encodes CASSFSFGRGDSPLHF. The chain has TRBV5-1 and TRBJ1-6; D unclear. This CDR3 spans 16 amino acids. Germline-derived CDR1 and CDR2 are SGHRS and YFSETQ. Trimming shortened V by 2 bases and J by 8 bases, and 17 bases separated the two germline ends.

The chain links TRBV12-1 to TRBJ2-1; TRBD2, the table's D call, was not compared with the DNA. TRBV12-1 is given as a pseudogene. This CDR3 is built from 12 residues. The CDR3 nucleotides read TGTGCCAGCAGCCTAAGTGCCAATGAGCAGTTCTTC. As protein: CASSLSANEQFF.

Only one count was recorded for this clone. The chain uses TRBV19 and TRBJ1-3; 9 bases are shared with TRBD1. This CDR3 is 17 amino acids long. Trimming took 0 bases from V and 2 from J; bases not matched to a gene: 5. Germline V gives CDR1 LNHDA, CDR2 SQIVND (reference sequence). The CDR3 here is CASSIDPRTGAGNTIYF. The CDR3 nucleotides are TGTGCCAGTAGTATAGACCCCCGGACAGGGGCTGGAAACACCATATATTTT.

This chain connects TRBV5-1 to TRBJ1-5, with D maybe TRBD1 (6 bases). Per germline, CDR1 SGHRS and CDR2 YFSETQ. The CDR3 spans 18 residues. V dropped 0 bases and J dropped 0 bases, with 16 bases sitting between them. The CDR3 nucleotides read TGCGCCAGCAGCTTGGAAGGACAGCCTAAGCATAGCAATCAGCCCCAGCATTTT. Its translation is CASSLEGQPKHSNQPQHF.

This chain connects TRBV25-1 to TRBJ1-6; tentative D call: TRBD1 (6 bases). CDR3 length equals 14 residues. Germline CDR1 MGHDK, CDR2 SYGVNS. V dropped 5 bases and J dropped 8 bases, with 13 bases sitting between them. CDR3 amino acids: CASSKGGVDSPLHF. CDR3 nucleotide sequence: TGTGCCAGCAGTAAAGGGGGGGTGGATTCACCCCTCCACTTT.

This clone has a single count. The chain has TRBV7-2 and TRBJ2-7; D remains ambiguous. The CDR3 extends over 13 amino acids. Germline CDR1 is SGHTA and CDR2 is FQGNSA. The V end was cut by 1 base, the J end by 0 bases, with 4 bases between. The CDR3 DNA reads as TGTGCCAGCAGCTTAGAACTCTCCTACGAGCAGTACTTC. It is translated as CASSLELSYEQYF. The full variable domain, rest sourced from reference TRBV7-2 and TRBJ2-7, is GAGVSQSPSNKVTEKGKDVELRCDPISGHTALYWYRQSLGQGLEFLIYFQGNSAPDKSGLPSDRFSAERTGGSVSTLTIQRTQQEDSAVYLCASSLELSYEQYFGPGTRLTVT.

The J gene is TRBJ2-7, the V gene TRBV7-2, with TRBD1 matching 10 bases. J was trimmed by 4 bases and V by 5 bases; bases with no gene match: 5. Germline CDR1 SGHTA, CDR2 FQGNSA. This CDR3 comprises 14 residues. The CDR3 protein is CASSLGTGAYEQYF. The CDR3, as DNA: TGTGCCAGCAGCCTCGGGACAGGGGCGTACGAGCAGTACTTC.

This clone appeared a few times. This chain joins TRBV11-2 and TRBJ2-1; tentative D call: TRBD2 (6 bases). The CDR3 sequence is 16 residues long. The V end was cut by 1 base, the J end by 8 bases, with 18 bases between. From germline, CDR1 is SGHAT and CDR2 FQNNGV. The CDR3 loop reads CASSLGANRGTDEQFF. The CDR3 DNA is TGTGCCAGCAGCTTAGGGGCAAACCGGGGGACTGATGAGCAGTTCTTC.

The gene calls are TRBV5-1 and TRBJ2-5; D unresolved. This CDR3 is 14 amino acids long. Germline assignment: CDR1 SGHRS and CDR2 YFSETQ. With 0 bases removed from V and 1 base from J, the gap between germline ends came to 7 bases. CDR3 in DNA: TGCGCCAGCAGCTTGGGGGCAGCCCAAGAGACCCAGTACTTC. It specifies CASSLGAAQETQYF.

This chain joins TRBV7-9 and TRBJ2-3; tentative D call: TRBD2 (6 bases). Trimming removed 4 bases from V and 4 bases from J, with 18 bases in between. Germline lookup yields CDR1 SEHNR and CDR2 FQNEAQ (reference sequence). The CDR3 has 16 amino acids. CDR3: CASSYEGYRRADTQYF. The CDR3 nucleotides are TGTGCCAGCAGCTATGAGGGGTACCGGAGGGCAGATACGCAGTATTTT.